This entry lists 10 T cell receptor beta chains sequenced from one sample in a study of blood T cell repertoires in COVID-19. Method: immunoSEQ multiplex PCR; TCRdb's copy keeps in-frame clones and lacks some. The repertoire consists of about 280,000 clones, with roughly 88% occurring once and the leading ten covering about 8.6%. Source material: peripheral blood. These TCRs come from a man younger than 35 with active or convalescent COVID-19.

The chain carries TRBV2 and TRBJ1-5; weak D call: TRBD1 (5 bases). V was trimmed by 6 bases and J by 5 bases, leaving 11 bases between them. The CDR3 extends over 13 amino acids. Germline V gene lookup returns CDR1 SNHLY and CDR2 FYNNEI. CDR3 bases: TGTGCCAGCAGCGAGGACACTTATCAGCCCCAGCATTTT. Translation gives CASSEDTYQPQHF. The complete variable domain, with remaining parts taken from reference TRBV2 and TRBJ1-5, reads EPEVTQTPSHQVTQMGQEVILRCVPISNHLYFYWYRQILGQKVEFLVSFYNNEISEKSEIFDDQFSVERPDGSNFTLKIRSTKLEDSAMYFCASSEDTYQPQHFGDGTRLSIL.

The rearrangement links TRBV9 to TRBJ1-4; possible D gene TRBD1, 5 bases. The CDR3 length is 15 residues. Between the trimmed V and J ends, which lost 3 bases and 0 bases, there was a span of 9 bases. Germline assignment: CDR1 SGDLS and CDR2 YYNGEE. The CDR3: CASSGDSSTNEKLFF. Written as DNA, the CDR3 is TGTGCCAGCAGCGGAGACAGCTCAACTAATGAAAAACTGTTTTTT.

V and J are TRBV19 and TRBJ2-3, with 7 positions matching TRBD1. Per germline, CDR1 LNHDA and CDR2 SQIVND (reference sequence). Unmatched junction bases numbered 2, after V lost 5 bases and J lost 3 bases. The CDR3 is 13 residues long. The CDR3 DNA sequence: TGTGCCAGTAGTGTGGGACAGACAGATACGCAGTATTTT. Translating gives CASSVGQTDTQYF. Supplemented by reference TRBV19 and TRBJ2-3, the full variable domain reads DGGITQSPKYLFRKEGQNVTLSCEQNLNHDAMYWYRQDPGQGLRLIYYSQIVNDFQKGDIAEGYSVSREKKESFPLTVTSAQKNPTAFYLCASSVGQTDTQYFGPGTRLTVL.

The chain uses TRBV9 and TRBJ2-5, with D possibly matching TRBD2 (6 bases). The V end was cut by 1 base, the J end by 4 bases, with 14 bases between. CDR3 length: 15 amino acids. CDR1 and CDR2 from the germline V gene are SGDLS and YYNGEE. CDR3 protein: CASSVPDVGGETQYF. The CDR3 nucleotides are TGTGCCAGCAGCGTACCGGACGTCGGGGGAGAGACCCAGTACTTC.

The chain carries TRBV7-2 and TRBJ1-3; 7 bases are a match to TRBD1. The germline V gene encodes CDR1 SGHTA and CDR2 FQGNSA. The V gene end was trimmed by 1 base and the J gene end by 0 bases; junction bases not matched to a gene: 9. CDR3 size: 18 residues. The CDR3 spells CASSLVPGQPSSGNTIYF. The CDR3 DNA reads TGTGCCAGCAGCTTAGTTCCGGGACAGCCGAGCTCTGGAAACACCATATATTTT.

V is TRBV18 and J is TRBJ1-2; D gene uncertain. The CDR3 runs to 14 residues. Per germline, CDR1 KGHSH and CDR2 LQKENI. The V end lost 0 bases, the J end lost 2 bases, and 7 bases lay between the germline ends. The DNA of the CDR3 is TGTGCCAGCTCACCACCGACGACAAACTATGGCTACACCTTC. As protein: CASSPPTTNYGYTF.

This clone was detected once. The same CDR3 is also encoded by other DNA sequences in this sample. The genes are TRBV5-1 and TRBJ1-6, with 7 bases fitting TRBD1. With V trimmed by 4 bases and J by 7 bases, 8 bases remained unmatched. Germline loops: CDR1 SGHRS, CDR2 YFSETQ. The CDR3 is made up of 15 amino acids. The CDR3 protein is CASSGGTANNSPLHF. The CDR3 DNA follows: TGCGCCAGCAGCGGGGGGACAGCCAACAATTCACCCCTCCACTTT.

This chain joins TRBV12-5 and TRBJ2-2, with a possible D match to TRBD1 (6 bases). CDR1 and CDR2 from the germline V gene are LGHNT and FRNRAP. The CDR3 loop spans 17 amino acids. Deletions cut 6 bases from V and 0 bases from J, with 17 bases between. The CDR3 DNA sequence: TGTGCTAGTGGCCTACCCCACAGGGCTGCGAACACCGGGGAGCTGTTTTTT. Translation gives CASGLPHRAANTGELFF.

V is TRBV5-1 and J is TRBJ2-7; tentatively, D is TRBD1 (6 bases). The CDR3 is 14 amino acids. V lost 4 bases and J lost 2, with 13 bases in between. Germline V gene sequence: CDR1 SGHRS, CDR2 YFSETQ. The CDR3 region has the DNA TGCGCCAGCAGCCCAGGGGCCAGAACCTACGAGCAGTACTTC. Translation gives CASSPGARTYEQYF.

The rearrangement joins TRBV6-1 to TRBJ2-2; D might be TRBD2 (6 bases). V lost 2 bases and J 3 bases, leaving 7 bases between the germline ends. Germline loops: CDR1 MNHNS, CDR2 SASEGT. CDR3 size: 14 residues. The CDR3 DNA sequence: TGTGCCAGCAGTGAAACGGGGGACACCGGGGAGCTGTTTTTT. This gives the protein CASSETGDTGELFF.